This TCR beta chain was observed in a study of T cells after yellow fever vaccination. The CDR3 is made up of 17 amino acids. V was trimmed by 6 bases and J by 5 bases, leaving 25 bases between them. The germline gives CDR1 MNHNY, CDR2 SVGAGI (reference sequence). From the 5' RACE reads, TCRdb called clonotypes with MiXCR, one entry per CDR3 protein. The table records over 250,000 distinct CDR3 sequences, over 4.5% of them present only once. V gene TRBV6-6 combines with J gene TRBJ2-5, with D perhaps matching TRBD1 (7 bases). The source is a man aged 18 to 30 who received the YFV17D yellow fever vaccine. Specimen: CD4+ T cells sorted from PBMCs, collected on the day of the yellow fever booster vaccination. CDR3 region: CASSPSRSRGVVETQYF. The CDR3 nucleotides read TGTGCCAGCAGCCCCTCCCGCTCCAGGGGGGTAGTGGAGACCCAGTACTTC.